A single sample is the source of the 20 T cell receptor beta chains below, sequenced in a study of regulatory T cells in long-lasting Graves disease. Time point here: persistent/refractory GD, antithyroid drugs over 5 years with positive TRAb. From RNA extracted from PBMCs, the TCR library was made. CDR3-region Arm-PCR and iRepertoire HTBI primers produced the TCR beta libraries. From the multiplex PCR reads, TCRdb called clonotypes with MiXCR, one entry per CDR3 protein. This sample yields fewer than 400,000 distinct CDR3 sequences, of which about 20% are seen a single time; roughly 27% belongs to the top ten. The material was peripheral blood mononuclear cells (PBMCs), obtained when the disease was refractory, from a patient treated with antithyroid drugs. The receptors stem from a female donor with Graves disease.

This clonotype was picked up many times. The chain couples TRBV19 to TRBJ1-2; 11 bases agree with TRBD1. Losses at the gene ends were 6 bases for V and 4 bases for J; bases not matched to a gene: 13. CDR1 is LNHDA, CDR2 SQIVND, per germline (reference sequence). The CDR3 runs 17 residues. CDR3 nucleotides: TGTGCCAGTAGCCCGCACCGGGACAGGGGGATTTTCTATGGCTACACCTTC. Amino acids: CASSPHRDRGIFYGYTF. Supplemented by reference TRBV19 and TRBJ1-2, the full variable domain reads DGGITQSPKYLFRKEGQNVTLSCEQNLNHDAMYWYRQDPGQGLRLIYYSQIVNDFQKGDIAEGYSVSREKKESFPLTVTSAQKNPTAFYLCASSPHRDRGIFYGYTFGSGTRLTVV.

This clonotype showed up many times. The chain has TRBV7-3 and TRBJ1-1, with D possibly matching TRBD1 (5 bases). V dropped 6 bases and J dropped 4 bases, with 12 bases sitting between them. Germline loops: CDR1 SGHTA, CDR2 FQGTGA. The CDR3 is made up of 13 amino acids. The CDR3 bases are TGTGCCAGCAGTGCTCAGGGAGTCACTGAAGCTTTCTTT. It is translated as CASSAQGVTEAFF.

In this sample, this clonotype turned up many times. This chain joins TRBV7-9 and TRBJ2-6; 7 nucleotides agree with TRBD1. The CDR3 is 15 amino acids. Germline V CDR1 and CDR2: SEHNR, FQNEAQ (reference sequence). After removal of 5 bases from V and 2 bases from J, the junction contained 3 bases not matched to a gene. DNA for the CDR3: TGTGCCAGCAGCGGCGACAGGGCTGGGGCCAACGTCCTGACTTTC. This encodes CASSGDRAGANVLTF.

This clonotype occurred a few times. The chain employs TRBV18 and TRBJ2-7; TRBD1 is a possible D gene (5 bases). Germline V gene sequence: CDR1 KGHSH, CDR2 LQKENI. This CDR3 comprises 14 residues. With 1 base removed from V and 5 bases from J, the gap between germline ends came to 12 bases. CDR3 sequence (DNA): TGTGCCAGCTCACCACAGGGGTCCTCGAACGAGCAGTACTTC. As protein: CASSPQGSSNEQYF. The full variable domain, with the rest looked up from reference TRBV18 and TRBJ2-7, is NAGVMQNPRHLVRRRGQEARLRCSPMKGHSHVYWYRQLPEEGLKFMVYLQKENIIDESGMPKERFSAEFPKEGPSILRIQQVVRGDSAAYFCASSPQGSSNEQYFGPGTRLTVT.

This clonotype was counted at least ten times. The chain joins TRBV28 to TRBJ2-2; 7 nucleotides line up with TRBD1. Germline V gene lookup returns CDR1 MDHEN and CDR2 SYDVKM. Losses at the gene ends were 6 bases for V and 5 bases for J; bases not matched to a gene: 12. The CDR3 has 16 residues. This CDR3 reads CASRLEQGSLTGELFF. The CDR3 DNA sequence: TGTGCCAGCAGACTGGAACAGGGGAGCCTGACCGGGGAGCTGTTTTTT.

Concerning this clonotype itself: This may come from a read error, since a much larger clone is one base off. The genes are TRBV18 and TRBJ1-1, with D possibly matching TRBD1 (6 bases). The germline gives CDR1 KGHSH, CDR2 LQKENI. This CDR3 is built from 15 residues. CDR3: CANSPGQILNTEAFF. In DNA form, the CDR3 reads TGTGCCAACTCACCAGGACAGATCTTGAACACTGAAGCTTTCTTT.

At least ten counts were recorded for this clonotype. This chain joins TRBV20-1 and TRBJ2-5; D gene ambiguous. Trimming shortened V by 1 base and J by 4 bases, and 7 bases separated the two germline ends. Germline V gene lookup returns CDR1 DFQATT and CDR2 SNEGSKA (reference sequence). The CDR3 loop spans 12 amino acids. The CDR3 DNA is TGCAGTGCTAGAGGACGAGGAGAGACCCAGTACTTC. Amino acid sequence: CSARGRGETQYF.

The rearrangement joins TRBV20-1 to TRBJ2-7, with 13 nucleotides matching TRBD2. Unmatched junction bases numbered 2, after V lost 4 bases and J lost 2 bases. Germline V gives CDR1 DFQATT, CDR2 SNEGSKA (reference sequence). This CDR3 region has 14 residues. The CDR3 reads CSATGLAGAYEQYF. The CDR3 bases are TGCAGTGCTACCGGACTAGCGGGAGCCTACGAGCAGTACTTC.

In this sample, this clonotype turned up many times. The chain has TRBV12-3 or TRBV12-4 and TRBJ1-6; no definite D call. Between the trimmed V and J ends, which lost 6 bases and 8 bases, there was a span of 11 bases. The CDR3 is 13 amino acids. CDR3 in amino acids: CASRTGGYSPLHF. As DNA, the CDR3 is TGTGCCAGCAGGACGGGAGGGTATTCACCCCTCCACTTT.

The V call is TRBV19, the J call TRBJ2-2; D is tentatively TRBD1 or TRBD2 (6 bases each). V was clipped by 7 bases and J by 11 bases, with 23 bases between them. In germline, CDR1 is LNHDA, CDR2 SQIVND (reference sequence). The CDR3 runs 15 residues. The DNA of the CDR3 is TGTGCCAGTATTCCAGGGAAACTGGGGGGACACGAGCTGTTTTTT. It yields the protein CASIPGKLGGHELFF.

CDR3 residues: CSIKLGQGGEPQHF. CDR3 nucleotides: TGCAGTATAAAGTTGGGACAGGGTGGAGAGCCCCAGCATTTT. The gene calls are TRBV29-1 and TRBJ1-5, with 9 bases identical to TRBD1. The CDR3 is made up of 14 amino acids. Germline loops: CDR1 SQVTM, CDR2 ANQGSEA.

This clonotype was seen a few times. The rearrangement uses TRBV6-5 and TRBJ1-5; no clear D. CDR1 is MNHEY, CDR2 SVGAGI, per germline. V dropped 0 bases and J dropped 0 bases, with 3 bases sitting between them. The CDR3 extends over 14 amino acids. The CDR3 DNA is TGTGCCAGCAGTTACTCTTATAGCAATCAGCCCCAGCATTTT. Translated: CASSYSYSNQPQHF.

In its sample, this clonotype was seen many times. The chain couples TRBV12-3 or TRBV12-4 to TRBJ2-7; D gene ambiguous. The CDR3 length is 12 residues. The ends were cut back, 8 bases at V and 3 bases at J, with 11 bases in the middle. The CDR3 sequence: CASQANSYEQYF. In nucleotides, the CDR3 is TGTGCCAGCCAGGCGAACAGCTACGAGCAGTACTTC.

The V call is TRBV18, the J call TRBJ2-7, with a possible D match to TRBD2 (6 bases). The V gene lost 3 bases and the J gene lost 5 bases, with 14 bases spanning the gap. The CDR3 loop spans 14 amino acids. In germline, CDR1 is KGHSH, CDR2 LQKENI. The CDR3 coding sequence is TGTGCCAGCTCACCGCCGGACTACTGTGACGAGCAGTACTTC. Its protein product is CASSPPDYCDEQYF.

This clonotype was counted ten times or more. One end of the junction is discordant with germline, which a read error may explain. This rearrangement joins TRBV12-3 or TRBV12-4 to TRBJ2-7; 11 bases are shared with TRBD1. CDR3 length: 14 amino acids. The CDR3 loop is CASRLGQGAGEQYF. CDR3 nucleotide sequence: TGTGCCAGCAGATTAGGACAGGGGGCCGGCGAGCAGTACTTC.

Ten or more counts support this clonotype. The gene calls are TRBV12-3 or TRBV12-4 and TRBJ1-6, with D tentatively TRBD1 (5 bases). V was pared by 6 bases and J by 10 bases, with 28 bases between. The CDR3 contains 18 residues. CDR3 bases: TGTGCCAGCAGCCACAGCAGTTTATTTCGCAGGGCGGACTCACCCCTCCACTTT. This codes for CASSHSSLFRRADSPLHF.

V and J are TRBV12-3 or TRBV12-4 and TRBJ1-3; D perhaps matches TRBD1 (6 bases). V lost 6 bases to trimming and J lost 0 bases, with 15 bases between them. This CDR3 has 16 residues. The chain's CDR3 is CASSPRDTSSGNTIYF. The CDR3 DNA follows: TGTGCCAGCAGCCCCCGGGACACCAGCTCTGGAAACACCATATATTTT.

In its sample, this clonotype was seen many times. The V and J genes are TRBV28 and TRBJ2-7; TRBD1 agrees at 10 bases. Germline V gene sequence: CDR1 MDHEN, CDR2 SYDVKM. V lost 9 bases, J lost 3 bases, and 8 bases stayed unmatched. The CDR3 sequence is 14 residues long. CDR3 protein: CASGRTGGVYEQYF. CDR3 bases: TGTGCCAGTGGCCGGACAGGGGGAGTCTACGAGCAGTACTTC.

This clonotype has a handful of counts. V is TRBV9 and J is TRBJ1-2; possibly TRBD1 for D (6 bases). The germline CDR1 and CDR2 sequences are SGDLS and YYNGEE. Trimming stripped 0 bases from V and 7 bases from J, with 10 bases between. The CDR3 is 13 residues long. This CDR3 is CASSVGDIGGYTF. The CDR3 DNA follows: TGTGCCAGCAGCGTAGGGGACATCGGTGGCTACACCTTC.

As for this clonotype: An end of the junction differs from the germline gene, which may be a read error. The chain links TRBV7-2 to TRBJ2-7; D unresolved. This CDR3 is built from 14 residues. Per germline, CDR1 SGHTA and CDR2 FQGNSA. CDR3 sequence (DNA): TGTGCCAGCAGCTTAGCCGGCGCCTCCTACGCGCAGTACTTC. It yields the protein CASSLAGASYAQYF.